This T cell receptor beta chain is drawn from a study of Ad26.COV2.S vaccination and SARS-CoV-2 variants. Background on the study: Participants got Ad26.COV2.S intramuscularly, once or twice 56 days apart.

The CDR3 runs 13 residues. Germline V gene data show CDR1 as LNHDA and CDR2 as SQIVND (reference sequence). Deletions cut 6 bases from V and 1 base from J, with 10 bases between. Study-level findings and limits: It was reported that spike-specific CD8+ and CD4+ T cell responses were substantially broad after vaccination.

Sample treatment: approximately 18 received Ad26.COV2.S at low or high dose, single or two shots; about 5 received placebo; per-sample allocation not given. Sampling was performed 63 days after the first vaccine or placebo injection. TCRdb's copy holds only in-frame clones and misses some; the assay was immunoSEQ multiplex PCR. The table has 350,000 to 500,000 clones, roughly 90% seen once; the top ten hold roughly 4%. On this clone itself: Its antigen remains unidentified.

The source was peripheral blood, collected in a trial of Ad26.COV2.S vaccine versus placebo. The rearrangement links TRBV19 to TRBJ2-7; no definite D call. The TCR originated in a person between 18 and 65 years old who received the Ad26.COV2.S COVID-19 vaccine or a placebo. The CDR3 DNA is TGTGCCAGTAGCAAGACGGAATCCTACGAGCAGTACTTC. Encoded protein: CASSKTESYEQYF.